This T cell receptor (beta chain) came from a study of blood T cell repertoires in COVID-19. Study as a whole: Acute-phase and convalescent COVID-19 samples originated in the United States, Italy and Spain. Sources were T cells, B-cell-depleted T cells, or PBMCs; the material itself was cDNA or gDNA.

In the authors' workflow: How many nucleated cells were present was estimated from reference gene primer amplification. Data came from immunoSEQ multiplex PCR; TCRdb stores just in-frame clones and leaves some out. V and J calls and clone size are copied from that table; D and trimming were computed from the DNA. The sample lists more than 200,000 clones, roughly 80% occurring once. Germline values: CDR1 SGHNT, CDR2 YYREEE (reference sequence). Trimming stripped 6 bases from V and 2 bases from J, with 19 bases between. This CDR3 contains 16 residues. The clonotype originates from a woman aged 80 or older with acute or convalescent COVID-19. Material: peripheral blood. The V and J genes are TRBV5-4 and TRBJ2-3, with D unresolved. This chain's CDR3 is CASTLAPSLDTDTQYF. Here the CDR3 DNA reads TGTGCCAGCACTCTGGCGCCGTCCCTAGACACAGATACGCAGTATTTT.